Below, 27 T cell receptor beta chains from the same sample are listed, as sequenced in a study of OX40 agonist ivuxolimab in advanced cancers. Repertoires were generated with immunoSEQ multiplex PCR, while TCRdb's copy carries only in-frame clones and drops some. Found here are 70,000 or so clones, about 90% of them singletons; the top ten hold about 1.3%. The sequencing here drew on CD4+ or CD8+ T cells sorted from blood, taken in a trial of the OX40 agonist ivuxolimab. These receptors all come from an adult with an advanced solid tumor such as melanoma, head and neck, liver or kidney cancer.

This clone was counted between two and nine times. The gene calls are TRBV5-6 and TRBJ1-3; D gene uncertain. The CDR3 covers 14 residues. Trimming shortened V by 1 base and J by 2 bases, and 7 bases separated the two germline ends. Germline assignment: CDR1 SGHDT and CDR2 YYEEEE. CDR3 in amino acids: CASSLPRAGNTIYF. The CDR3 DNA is TGTGCCAGCAGCTTGCCCCGGGCTGGAAACACCATATATTTT.

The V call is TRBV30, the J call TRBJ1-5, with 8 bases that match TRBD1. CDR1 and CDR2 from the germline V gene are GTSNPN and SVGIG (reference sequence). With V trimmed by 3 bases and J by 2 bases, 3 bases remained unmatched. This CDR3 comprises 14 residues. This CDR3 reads CAWRETGGNQPQHF. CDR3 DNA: TGTGCCTGGAGAGAGACAGGGGGCAATCAGCCCCAGCATTTT.

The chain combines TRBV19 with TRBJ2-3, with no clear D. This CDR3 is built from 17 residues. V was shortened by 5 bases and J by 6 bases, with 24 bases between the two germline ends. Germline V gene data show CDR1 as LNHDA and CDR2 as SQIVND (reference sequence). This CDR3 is CASSSSPYGSHVDTQYF. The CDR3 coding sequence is TGTGCCAGTAGTTCCTCGCCGTACGGCTCCCACGTGGATACGCAGTATTTT.

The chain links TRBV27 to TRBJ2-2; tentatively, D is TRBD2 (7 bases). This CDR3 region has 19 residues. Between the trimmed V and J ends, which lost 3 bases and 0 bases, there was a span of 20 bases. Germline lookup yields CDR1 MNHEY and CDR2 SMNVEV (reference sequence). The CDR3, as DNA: TGTGCCAGCAGTTTCCGGGGGGCCTCGCTTGGGACGAACACCGGGGAGCTGTTTTTT. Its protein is CASSFRGASLGTNTGELFF.

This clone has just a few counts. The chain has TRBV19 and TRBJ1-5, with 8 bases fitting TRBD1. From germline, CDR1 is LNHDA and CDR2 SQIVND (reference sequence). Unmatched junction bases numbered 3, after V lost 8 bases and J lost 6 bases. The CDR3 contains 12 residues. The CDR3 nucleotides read TGTGCCAGTCAGGACAGGGTTCAGCCCCAGCATTTT. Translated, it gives CASQDRVQPQHF.

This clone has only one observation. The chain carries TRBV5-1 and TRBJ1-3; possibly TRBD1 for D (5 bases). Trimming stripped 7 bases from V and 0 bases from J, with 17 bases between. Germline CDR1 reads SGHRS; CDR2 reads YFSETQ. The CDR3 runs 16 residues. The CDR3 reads CASQTGLDFSGNTIYF. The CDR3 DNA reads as TGCGCCAGCCAAACGGGGCTGGATTTCTCTGGAAACACCATATATTTT. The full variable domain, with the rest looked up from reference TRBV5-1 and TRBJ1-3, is KAGVTQTPRYLIKTRGQQVTLSCSPISGHRSVSWYQQTPGQGLQFLFEYFSETQRNKGNFPGRFSGRQFSNSRSEMNVSTLELGDSALYLCASQTGLDFSGNTIYFGEGSWLTVV.

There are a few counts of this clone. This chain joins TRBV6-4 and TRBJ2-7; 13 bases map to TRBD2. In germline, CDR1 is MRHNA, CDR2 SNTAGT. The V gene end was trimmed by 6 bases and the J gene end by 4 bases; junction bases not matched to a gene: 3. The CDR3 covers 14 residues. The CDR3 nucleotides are TGTGCCAGCAGCAAGACTAGCGGGAGGTACGAGCAGTACTTC. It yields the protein CASSKTSGRYEQYF.

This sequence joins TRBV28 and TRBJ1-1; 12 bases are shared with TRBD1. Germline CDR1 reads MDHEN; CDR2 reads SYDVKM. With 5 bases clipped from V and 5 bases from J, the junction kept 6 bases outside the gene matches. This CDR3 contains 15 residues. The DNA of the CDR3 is TGTGCCAGCAGTGGGGACAGGGGGCGCCGGACTGAAGCTTTCTTT. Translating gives CASSGDRGRRTEAFF.

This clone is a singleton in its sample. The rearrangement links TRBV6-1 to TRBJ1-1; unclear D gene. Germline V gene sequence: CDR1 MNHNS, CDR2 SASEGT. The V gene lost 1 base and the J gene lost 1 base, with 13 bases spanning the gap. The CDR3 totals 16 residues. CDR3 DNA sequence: TGTGCCAGCAGTGAAGTTCGGGGTGCTAGGAACACTGAAGCTTTCTTT. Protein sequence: CASSEVRGARNTEAFF.

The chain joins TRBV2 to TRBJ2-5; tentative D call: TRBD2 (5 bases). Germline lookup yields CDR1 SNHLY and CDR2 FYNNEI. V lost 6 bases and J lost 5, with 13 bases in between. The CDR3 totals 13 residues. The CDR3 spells CASRYNSGETQYF. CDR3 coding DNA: TGTGCCAGCAGGTACAACTCGGGGGAGACCCAGTACTTC.

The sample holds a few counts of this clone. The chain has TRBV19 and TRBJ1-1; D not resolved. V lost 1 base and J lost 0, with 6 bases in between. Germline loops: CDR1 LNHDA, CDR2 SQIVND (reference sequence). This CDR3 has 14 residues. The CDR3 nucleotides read TGTGCCAGTAGTATAGTTGGGATGAACACTGAAGCTTTCTTT. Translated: CASSIVGMNTEAFF.

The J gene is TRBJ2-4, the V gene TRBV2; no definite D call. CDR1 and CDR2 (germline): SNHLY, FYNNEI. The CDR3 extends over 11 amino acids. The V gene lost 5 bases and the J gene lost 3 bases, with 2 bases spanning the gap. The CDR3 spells CASSYKNIQYF. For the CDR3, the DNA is TGTGCCAGCAGTTACAAAAACATTCAGTACTTC.

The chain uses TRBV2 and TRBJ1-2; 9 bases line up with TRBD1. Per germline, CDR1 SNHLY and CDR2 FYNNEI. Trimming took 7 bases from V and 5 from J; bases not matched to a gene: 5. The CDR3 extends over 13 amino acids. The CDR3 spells CASMSQGAYGYTF. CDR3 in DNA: TGTGCCAGCATGTCACAGGGGGCGTATGGCTACACCTTC. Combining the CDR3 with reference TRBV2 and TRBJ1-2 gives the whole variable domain EPEVTQTPSHQVTQMGQEVILRCVPISNHLYFYWYRQILGQKVEFLVSFYNNEISEKSEIFDDQFSVERPDGSNFTLKIRSTKLEDSAMYFCASMSQGAYGYTFGSGTRLTVV.

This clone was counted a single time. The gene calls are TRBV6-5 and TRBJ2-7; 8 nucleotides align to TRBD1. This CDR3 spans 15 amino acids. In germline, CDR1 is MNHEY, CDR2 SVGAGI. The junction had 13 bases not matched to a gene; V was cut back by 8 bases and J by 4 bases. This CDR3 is CASGRPGQGGYEQYF. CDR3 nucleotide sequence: TGTGCCAGCGGAAGGCCAGGACAGGGAGGATACGAGCAGTACTTC.

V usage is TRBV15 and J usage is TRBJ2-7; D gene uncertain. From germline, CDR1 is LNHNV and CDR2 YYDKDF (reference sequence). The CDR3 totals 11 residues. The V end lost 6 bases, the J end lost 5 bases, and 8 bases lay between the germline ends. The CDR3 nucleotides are TGTGCCACCAGTATCGACCACGAGCAGTACTTC. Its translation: CATSIDHEQYF.

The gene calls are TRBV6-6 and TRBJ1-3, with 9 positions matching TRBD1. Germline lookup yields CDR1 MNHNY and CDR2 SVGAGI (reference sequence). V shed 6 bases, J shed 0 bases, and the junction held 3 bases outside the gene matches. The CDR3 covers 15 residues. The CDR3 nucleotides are TGTGCCAGCAGCGAACAGGGGGCCTCTGGAAACACCATATATTTT. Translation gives CASSEQGASGNTIYF.

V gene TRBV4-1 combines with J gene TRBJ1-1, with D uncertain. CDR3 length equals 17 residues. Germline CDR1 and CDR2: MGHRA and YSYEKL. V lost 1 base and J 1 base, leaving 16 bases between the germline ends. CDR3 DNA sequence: TGCGCCAGCAGCCAAGTTGGGAGAGGGAAGGGGAACACTGAAGCTTTCTTT. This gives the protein CASSQVGRGKGNTEAFF.

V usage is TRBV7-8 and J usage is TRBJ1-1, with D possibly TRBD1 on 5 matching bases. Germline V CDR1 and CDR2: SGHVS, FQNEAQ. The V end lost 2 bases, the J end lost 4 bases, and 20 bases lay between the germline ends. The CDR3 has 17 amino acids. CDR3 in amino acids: CASSLRFGGEGGTEAFF. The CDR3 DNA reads TGTGCCAGCAGCTTAAGATTCGGGGGGGAGGGTGGCACTGAAGCTTTCTTT.

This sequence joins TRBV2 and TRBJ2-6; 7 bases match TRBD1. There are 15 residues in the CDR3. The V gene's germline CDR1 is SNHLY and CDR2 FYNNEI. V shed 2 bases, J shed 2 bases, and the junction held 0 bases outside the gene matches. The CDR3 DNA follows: TGTGCCAGCAGTGAACAGGGGGCTGGGGCCAACGTCCTGACTTTC. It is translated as CASSEQGAGANVLTF.

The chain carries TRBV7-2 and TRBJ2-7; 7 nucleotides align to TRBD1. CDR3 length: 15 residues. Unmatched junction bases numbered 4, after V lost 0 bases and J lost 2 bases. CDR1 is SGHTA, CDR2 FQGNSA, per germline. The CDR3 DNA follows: TGTGCCAGCAGCTTAGCGGGTACAGGGGCCTACGAGCAGTACTTC. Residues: CASSLAGTGAYEQYF.

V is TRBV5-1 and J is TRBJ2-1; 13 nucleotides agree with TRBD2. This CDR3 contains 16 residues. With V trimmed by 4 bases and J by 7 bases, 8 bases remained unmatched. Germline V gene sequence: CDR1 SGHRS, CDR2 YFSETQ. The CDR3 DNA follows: TGCGCCAGCAGCAGGACTAGCGGGAGTGGGCTAAATGAGCAGTTCTTC. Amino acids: CASSRTSGSGLNEQFF.

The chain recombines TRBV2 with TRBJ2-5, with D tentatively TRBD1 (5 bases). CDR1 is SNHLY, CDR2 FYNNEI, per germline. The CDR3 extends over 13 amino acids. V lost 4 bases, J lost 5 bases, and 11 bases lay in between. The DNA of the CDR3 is TGTGCCAGCAGTGCAGGGATGGGGGAGACCCAGTACTTC. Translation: CASSAGMGETQYF.

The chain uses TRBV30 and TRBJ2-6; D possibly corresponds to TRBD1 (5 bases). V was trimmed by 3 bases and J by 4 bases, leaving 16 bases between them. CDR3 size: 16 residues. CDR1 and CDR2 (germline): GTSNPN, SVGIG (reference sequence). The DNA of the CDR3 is TGTGCCTGGAGCGAGCCCAGGGTGAGGGGGGCCAACGTCCTGACTTTC. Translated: CAWSEPRVRGANVLTF. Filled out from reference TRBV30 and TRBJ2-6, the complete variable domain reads SQTIHQWPATLVQPVGSPLSLECTVEGTSNPNLYWYRQAAGRGLQLLFYSVGIGQISSEVPQNLSASRPQDRQFILSSKKLLLSDSGFYLCAWSEPRVRGANVLTFGAGSRLTVL.

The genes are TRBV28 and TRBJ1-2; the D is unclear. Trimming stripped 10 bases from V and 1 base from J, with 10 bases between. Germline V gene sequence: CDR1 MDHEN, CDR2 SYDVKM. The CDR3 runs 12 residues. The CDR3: CATGDFNYGYTF. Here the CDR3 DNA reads TGTGCCACCGGGGATTTTAACTATGGCTACACCTTC.

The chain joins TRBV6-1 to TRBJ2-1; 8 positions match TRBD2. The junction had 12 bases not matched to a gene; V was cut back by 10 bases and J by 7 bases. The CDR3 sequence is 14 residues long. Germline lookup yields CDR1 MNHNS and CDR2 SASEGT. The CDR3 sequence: CATDPGGASNEQFF. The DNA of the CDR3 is TGTGCCACCGATCCGGGGGGGGCGTCGAATGAGCAGTTCTTC.

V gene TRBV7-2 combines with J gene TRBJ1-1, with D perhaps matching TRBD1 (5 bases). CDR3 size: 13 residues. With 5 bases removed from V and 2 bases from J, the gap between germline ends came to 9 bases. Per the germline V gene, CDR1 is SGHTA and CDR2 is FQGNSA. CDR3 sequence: CASSTGPNTEAFF. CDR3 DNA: TGTGCCAGCAGCACGGGACCCAACACTGAAGCTTTCTTT.

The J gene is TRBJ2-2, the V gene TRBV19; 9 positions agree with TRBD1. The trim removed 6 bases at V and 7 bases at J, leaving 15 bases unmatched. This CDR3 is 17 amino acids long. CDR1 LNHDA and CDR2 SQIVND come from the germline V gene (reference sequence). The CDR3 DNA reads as TGTGCCAGTAGCCTATCGGGACAGGGCGACCGGGTCGGGGAGCTGTTTTTT. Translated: CASSLSGQGDRVGELFF.